This is a list of T cell receptor beta chains from one sample in a study of cytomegalovirus exposure and HLA in healthy donors. TCRdb keeps only in-frame clones here, not all; method: immunoSEQ multiplex PCR. The sample table sets out 150,000 to 200,000 clones. Sequencing used PBMCs. All receptors come from a man in his thirties or forties in good health and CMV-seronegative. The CDR3 runs from the conserved cysteine through the conserved F or W. Each record gives: V gene, J gene, D gene, CDR3 protein, CDR3 DNA. A D gene is named only where the DNA matches it firmly.

TRBV9	TRBJ1-2	-	CASSGSTGDYGYTF	TGTGCCAGCAGCGGCAGCACAGGCGACTATGGCTACACCTTC
TRBV4-3	TRBJ2-2	-	CASSHPHTGELFF	TGCGCCAGCAGCCACCCTCACACCGGGGAGCTGTTTTTT
TRBV29-1	TRBJ1-2	TRBD1	CSARTGGASGYTF	TGCAGCGCACGGACAGGGGGCGCGTCTGGCTACACCTTC
TRBV18	TRBJ2-7	TRBD1	CASSQGTGASYEQYF	TGTGCCAGCTCACAAGGTACAGGGGCCAGCTACGAGCAGTACTTC
TRBV5-4	TRBJ2-1	-	CASSLTGANEQFF	TGTGCCAGCAGCTTAACGGGAGCCAATGAGCAGTTCTTC
TRBV6-5	TRBJ1-1	-	CASSSVGAGYTEAFF	TGTGCCAGCAGCTCTGTGGGGGCAGGGTACACTGAAGCTTTCTTT
TRBV7-3	TRBJ2-1	TRBD2	CASSLKLAGRNEQFF	TGTGCCAGCAGCTTAAAGCTAGCGGGGAGGAATGAGCAGTTCTTC
TRBV5-6	TRBJ2-1	-	CASSLSPSSYNEQFF	TGTGCCAGCAGCTTGAGCCCGAGCTCCTACAATGAGCAGTTCTTC
TRBV19	TRBJ1-4	-	CATTRDILTNEKLFF	TGTGCCACCACCCGGGACATATTAACTAATGAAAAACTGTTTTTT
TRBV7-2	TRBJ1-2	TRBD1	CASSPGQLSYGYTF	TGTGCCAGCAGCCCGGGACAGTTGAGCTATGGCTACACCTTC
TRBV13	TRBJ2-7	TRBD1	CASSVAYRGAGHEQYF	TGTGCCAGCAGCGTCGCGTACAGGGGGGCTGGCCACGAGCAGTACTTC
TRBV5-1	TRBJ2-1	-	CASSLAGIEDNEQFF	TGCGCCAGCAGCTTGGCGGGAATAGAAGACAATGAGCAGTTCTTC
TRBV7-2	TRBJ2-7	-	CASSLAAGPPYEQYF	TGTGCCAGCAGCTTAGCGGCGGGCCCTCCCTACGAGCAGTACTTC
TRBV15	TRBJ2-7	-	CATSRDKQGIYEQYF	TGTGCCACCAGCAGAGATAAGCAGGGGATCTACGAGCAGTACTTC
TRBV27	TRBJ2-7	-	CASSKPGIQYF	TGTGCCAGCAGTAAGCCGGGAATCCAGTACTTC
TRBV5-6	TRBJ2-5	TRBD2	CATCGRTSGEQYF	TGTGCCACCTGCGGGAGGACTTCCGGGGAGCAGTACTTC
TRBV5-1	TRBJ2-5	TRBD2	CASSSYLAEETQYF	TGCGCCAGCAGCTCTTACCTAGCGGAAGAGACCCAGTACTTC
TRBV11-3	TRBJ1-4	-	CATSLREEEKLFF	TGTGCCACCTCCCTCAGGGAGGAGGAAAAACTGTTTTTT
TRBV19	TRBJ2-7	TRBD2	CASSMGLAGITSYEQYF	TGTGCCAGTAGTATGGGACTAGCGGGAATCACTTCCTACGAGCAGTACTTC
TRBV7-3	TRBJ2-7	-	CASSLPGQLWPPYEQYF	TGTGCCAGCAGCTTACCAGGGCAGCTTTGGCCCCCCTACGAGCAGTACTTC
TRBV19	TRBJ2-7	TRBD1	CASSRQGPPYEQYF	TGTGCCAGTAGTAGACAGGGACCCCCCTACGAGCAGTACTTC
TRBV19	TRBJ1-1	-	CASSGAGPGAFF	TGTGCCAGTAGCGGGGCGGGGCCCGGAGCTTTCTTT
TRBV2	TRBJ2-7	-	CASRHQQQGLYEQYF	TGTGCCAGCAGGCATCAGCAACAGGGTCTCTACGAGCAGTACTTC
TRBV2	TRBJ2-7	TRBD2	CASTASGNYEQYF	TGTGCCAGCACGGCTAGCGGAAACTACGAGCAGTACTTC
TRBV6-1	TRBJ1-3	TRBD1	CASSALTGVSGNTIYF	TGTGCCAGCAGTGCGCTTACAGGGGTCTCTGGAAACACCATATATTTT
TRBV19	TRBJ1-5	TRBD1	CASNPTGGGQPQHF	TGTGCCAGTAACCCGACAGGGGGGGGTCAGCCCCAGCATTTT
TRBV9	TRBJ1-1	-	CASTNRGGDVVEAFF	TGTGCCAGCACCAATAGGGGGGGGGACGTAGTTGAAGCTTTCTTT
TRBV5-1	TRBJ2-1	TRBD1	CASRIRTGSTDEQFF	TGCGCCAGCAGGATTAGGACAGGTAGTACCGATGAGCAGTTCTTC
TRBV29-1	TRBJ1-1	-	CSVGTVVSNTEAFF	TGCAGCGTTGGAACAGTCGTCAGCAACACTGAAGCTTTCTTT
TRBV2	TRBJ1-4	-	CASRETENEKLFF	TGTGCCAGCAGGGAAACAGAGAATGAAAAACTGTTTTTT
TRBV7-8	TRBJ1-5	TRBD1	CASSLSGQGGQPQHF	TGTGCCAGCAGCTTAAGTGGCCAGGGGGGTCAGCCCCAGCATTTT
TRBV7-9	TRBJ1-6	TRBD1	CASSSPPGGTFTLHF	TGTGCCAGCAGCTCCCCGCCAGGGGGAACTTTCACCCTCCACTTT
TRBV14	TRBJ2-1	-	CASSQVRTTLNEQFF	TGTGCCAGCAGCCAAGTGAGGACTACCCTCAATGAGCAGTTCTTC
TRBV29-1	TRBJ1-1	TRBD1	CSVYPGQGNTEAFF	TGCAGCGTCTACCCCGGACAGGGGAACACTGAAGCTTTCTTT
TRBV10-2	TRBJ1-2	-	CASSDRGRGSGYTF	TGCGCCAGCAGTGATCGAGGGCGCGGGTCTGGCTACACCTTC
TRBV7-9	TRBJ1-2	-	CASSLGRREGGRYGYTF	TGTGCCAGCAGCTTAGGGCGCCGGGAGGGGGGTAGGTATGGCTACACCTTC
TRBV14	TRBJ2-3	-	CASSQDGRYTDTQYF	TGTGCCAGCAGCCAAGATGGTCGGTACACAGATACGCAGTATTTT
TRBV28	TRBJ2-5	TRBD2	CASSLWVLAGSQETQYF	TGTGCCAGCAGTTTATGGGTCCTAGCGGGCTCACAAGAGACCCAGTACTTC
TRBV27	TRBJ1-1	TRBD1	CASSSGQGVFPMNTEAFF	TGTGCCAGCAGTTCTGGACAGGGGGTATTTCCCATGAACACTGAAGCTTTCTTT
TRBV25-1	TRBJ1-4	-	CASSGPHEKLFF	TGTGCCAGCAGTGGGCCGCATGAAAAACTGTTTTTT
TRBV6-4	TRBJ1-1	-	CASSEQSIPNTEAFF	TGTGCCAGCAGTGAGCAGTCCATCCCGAACACTGAAGCTTTCTTT
TRBV5-1	TRBJ2-2	TRBD1	CASSLVAGQGAGELFF	TGCGCCAGCAGCTTGGTAGCAGGACAGGGGGCCGGGGAGCTGTTTTTT
TRBV28	TRBJ2-7	-	CASSLGRRYEQYF	TGTGCCAGCAGTTTGGGCAGACGTTACGAGCAGTACTTC
TRBV4-1	TRBJ2-5	TRBD2	CASSQGGAGGYQETQYF	TGCGCCAGCAGCCAAGGGGGGGCGGGAGGGTACCAAGAGACCCAGTACTTC
TRBV30	TRBJ2-7	-	CAWASGYGSYEQYF	TGTGCCTGGGCCTCGGGTTACGGCTCCTACGAGCAGTACTTC
TRBV7-2	TRBJ2-1	TRBD2	CASSPTSSGRIGGEQFF	TGTGCCAGCAGCCCGACCTCTAGCGGGAGAATAGGAGGTGAGCAGTTCTTC
TRBV5-1	TRBJ2-5	-	CASRFTDSLRETQYF	TGCGCCAGCAGATTTACGGACAGCTTGAGAGAGACCCAGTACTTC
TRBV30	TRBJ2-7	TRBD2	CAWSKRGEIYEQYF	TGTGCCTGGAGTAAACGGGGGGAGATATACGAGCAGTACTTC
TRBV5-1	TRBJ2-1	TRBD2	CASSLAGGTSGRRFSYNEQFF	TGCGCCAGCAGCCTGGCGGGCGGGACTAGCGGGAGAAGGTTCTCCTACAATGAGCAGTTCTTC
TRBV2	TRBJ1-1	-	CASTEGGGLEAFF	TGTGCCAGCACTGAAGGAGGAGGCCTTGAAGCTTTCTTT
TRBV4-1	TRBJ1-1	-	CASSQGERLNTEAFF	TGCGCCAGCAGCCAAGGGGAGCGCTTGAACACTGAAGCTTTCTTT
TRBV10-2	TRBJ1-1	-	CASSESRGDAEAFF	TGCGCCAGCAGTGAGTCTCGGGGTGACGCTGAAGCTTTCTTT